This TCR beta chain was sequenced for a study of vaccination and CD4 T cells after COVID-19. At the level of the study: Participants, all vaccine recipients, received two doses of either BNT162b2 or mRNA-1273. Overlapping spike pools from SARS-CoV-2 and HCoV-NL63, HCoV-OC43 and HCoV-229E served as culture stimuli. A CEFX pool, an HIV-1 Nef pool, or no peptide went to control cultures.

Noted treatment: roughly 11-day PBMC culture with coronavirus spike peptide pools or control peptides (ViraFEST assay). A note on this clonotype: Antigen: not known.

Trimming removed 6 bases from V and 4 bases from J, with 7 bases in between. This CDR3 comprises 12 residues. The V gene's germline CDR1 is MNHNS and CDR2 SASEGT. Sequenced with the Oncomine TCR Beta short-read assay was DNA taken from cultured CD4+ T cells. A single record per CDR3 protein comes from TCRdb applying MiXCR to the PCR reads. Counted here are some 25,000 distinct CDR3 sequences, roughly 60% occurring once; the ten biggest clones make up around a sixth. The chain links TRBV6-1 to TRBJ1-3; D is unresolved. The input for sequencing was CD4+ T cells from blood, cultured in vitro, taken after SARS-CoV-2 vaccination. The receptor was derived from a human donor who received a COVID-19 vaccine. The CDR3 DNA is TGTGCCAGCAGAGCTTCAGGAAACACCATATATTTT. It specifies CASRASGNTIYF.